What follows are 30 T cell receptor beta chains derived from one specimen sequenced in a study of blood T cell repertoires in COVID-19. Repertoires were generated with immunoSEQ multiplex PCR, while TCRdb's copy carries only in-frame clones and drops some. The table lists approximately 260,000 clones, around 90% of them singletons. Sequencing was performed on peripheral blood. These receptors were collected from a woman in her 70s with COVID-19, enrolled during active disease.

The chain recombines TRBV19 with TRBJ2-4, with 9 nucleotides matching TRBD2. V shed 5 bases, J shed 0 bases, and the junction held 14 bases outside the gene matches. In germline, CDR1 is LNHDA, CDR2 SQIVND (reference sequence). CDR3 length equals 19 residues. The CDR3 bases are TGTGCCAGTAGTCCGCGGGGTAGCGGGAGTGACCTAGCCAAAAACATTCAGTACTTC. It specifies CASSPRGSGSDLAKNIQYF.

The chain combines TRBV7-2 with TRBJ2-7, with TRBD2 matching 9 bases. With V trimmed by 5 bases and J by 1 base, 3 bases remained unmatched. Germline CDR1 SGHTA, CDR2 FQGNSA. The CDR3 contains 14 residues. The CDR3 loop reads CASSNSGSSYEQYF. Written as DNA, the CDR3 is TGTGCCAGCAGCAATAGCGGGAGTTCCTACGAGCAGTACTTC.

The genes are TRBV7-8 and TRBJ2-1, with 9 bases lining up with TRBD2. Trimming at V came to 3 bases and at J to 3 bases, leaving 3 bases not matched to a gene. The CDR3 extends over 15 amino acids. Germline-derived CDR1 and CDR2 are SGHVS and FQNEAQ. CDR3 bases: TGTGCCAGCAGCTTCCTAGCGGGAAGCTACAATGAGCAGTTCTTC. Residues: CASSFLAGSYNEQFF.

The chain links TRBV15 to TRBJ1-1, with 12 bases that match TRBD1. The germline CDR1 and CDR2 sequences are LNHNV and YYDKDF (reference sequence). The CDR3 loop spans 17 amino acids. V gave up 0 bases and J gave up 4 bases; unmatched junction bases: 6. The CDR3 DNA reads TGTGCCACCAGCAGAGATCTTGGGACAGGGGGCTTCACTGAAGCTTTCTTT. It codes for CATSRDLGTGGFTEAFF.

The gene calls are TRBV7-2 and TRBJ1-2, with D unclear. CDR3 length: 12 residues. In germline, CDR1 is SGHTA, CDR2 FQGNSA. V was trimmed by 1 base and J by 5 bases, leaving 5 bases between them. The CDR3 DNA sequence: TGTGCCAGCAGCTTAGAATCGTATGGCTACACCTTC. Encoded protein: CASSLESYGYTF.

The chain combines TRBV19 with TRBJ1-5, with TRBD1 as a possible D gene (5 bases). V lost 3 bases, J lost 0 bases, and 9 bases lay in between. The CDR3 length is 15 residues. CDR1 LNHDA and CDR2 SQIVND come from the germline V gene (reference sequence). CDR3 sequence: CASSMGGVSNQPQHF. The CDR3 DNA follows: TGTGCCAGTAGTATGGGGGGTGTTAGCAATCAGCCCCAGCATTTT.

The chain combines TRBV5-6 with TRBJ1-6; no clear D. V lost 3 bases and J lost 10, with 11 bases in between. In germline, CDR1 is SGHDT, CDR2 YYEEEE. This CDR3 is 13 amino acids long. CDR3 protein: CASSSRTVSPLHF. The CDR3 DNA sequence: TGTGCCAGCAGCTCACGAACGGTCTCACCCCTCCACTTT.

This chain links TRBV24-1 with TRBJ1-2; the D is unclear. V lost 2 bases and J 4 bases, leaving 4 bases between the germline ends. The CDR3 covers 12 residues. Germline values: CDR1 KGHDR, CDR2 SFDVKD. This CDR3 is CATSDYTYGYTF. The CDR3 DNA is TGTGCCACCAGTGATTACACCTATGGCTACACCTTC.

The V gene is TRBV4-3, the J gene TRBJ2-1; D perhaps matches TRBD1 (5 bases). V gave up 1 base and J gave up 4 bases, with 17 bases separating them. Per germline, CDR1 LGHNA and CDR2 YSLEER. CDR3 length equals 17 residues. The CDR3 here is CASSQGLQGAFYNEQFF. The CDR3, as DNA: TGCGCCAGCAGCCAAGGTCTCCAAGGGGCCTTTTACAATGAGCAGTTCTTC.

CDR3 coding DNA: TGTGCCAGTACAAAGGAGGTGGCCTATAATTCACCCCTCCACTTT. Its translation is CASTKEVAYNSPLHF. The chain recombines TRBV19 with TRBJ1-6, with D unresolved. Germline V gene sequence: CDR1 LNHDA, CDR2 SQIVND (reference sequence). Deletions cut 7 bases from V and 2 bases from J, with 12 bases between. CDR3 length: 15 residues.

CDR3 nucleotide sequence: TGTGCCAGCAGTTACAATACAGGGGGCGTTTGGGAAGCTTTCTTT. It translates to CASSYNTGGVWEAFF. The chain recombines TRBV6-6 with TRBJ1-1, with 9 bases identical to TRBD1. The junction had 9 bases not matched to a gene; V was cut back by 2 bases and J by 8 bases. Germline CDR1 is MNHNY and CDR2 is SVGAGI (reference sequence). The CDR3 loop spans 15 amino acids.

This rearrangement joins TRBV7-2 to TRBJ2-5, with 13 bases matching TRBD2. This CDR3 has 16 residues. The ends lost 5 bases at V and 5 bases at J; junction bases unmatched: 8. Germline lookup yields CDR1 SGHTA and CDR2 FQGNSA. The CDR3 DNA sequence: TGTGCCAGCAGCCCAAGACTAGCGGGAGGAGGCGAGACCCAGTACTTC. Translation gives CASSPRLAGGGETQYF.

This chain joins TRBV13 and TRBJ1-6, with 11 bases aligning to TRBD1. The germline V gene has CDR1 PRHDT and CDR2 FYEKMQ (reference sequence). Losses at the gene ends were 5 bases for V and 1 base for J; bases not matched to a gene: 4. This CDR3 comprises 17 residues. The CDR3 sequence: CASSTGQGASYNSPLHF. In nucleotides, the CDR3 is TGTGCCAGCAGCACCGGACAGGGGGCTTCCTATAATTCACCCCTCCACTTT.

V usage is TRBV7-2 and J usage is TRBJ2-7; a weak D match, TRBD2 (7 bases). Germline CDR1 and CDR2: SGHTA and FQGNSA. CDR3 length equals 14 residues. With 3 bases removed from V and 2 bases from J, the gap between germline ends came to 11 bases. This chain's CDR3 is CASSFGGRAYEQYF. CDR3 nucleotides: TGTGCCAGCAGCTTCGGGGGGCGGGCCTACGAGCAGTACTTC.

The table lists this clone with a few counts. The chain is built from TRBV19 and TRBJ1-1; D gene uncertain. Germline V gene data show CDR1 as LNHDA and CDR2 as SQIVND (reference sequence). The V end lost 0 bases, the J end lost 11 bases, and 13 bases lay between the germline ends. The CDR3 totals 13 residues. CDR3 region: CASSIDRKSEAFF. The CDR3 bases are TGTGCCAGTAGTATAGATCGAAAGTCGGAGGCTTTCTTT.

This clone occurred once. V gene TRBV2 combines with J gene TRBJ2-1; 11 nucleotides line up with TRBD2. V trimming: 3 bases; J trimming: 8 bases; junction bases outside the gene matches: 12. This CDR3 spans 17 amino acids. From germline, CDR1 is SNHLY and CDR2 FYNNEI. CDR3 DNA: TGTGCCAGCAGTGAGGGCATAGCGGGAGGGCCTGTGGATGAGCAGTTCTTC. Translation gives CASSEGIAGGPVDEQFF.

The rearrangement links TRBV7-8 to TRBJ2-3; maybe TRBD2 (7 bases). V lost 5 bases and J lost 6, with 12 bases in between. Germline CDR1 is SGHVS and CDR2 is FQNEAQ. The CDR3 is made up of 13 amino acids. The CDR3 nucleotides read TGTGCCAGCAGCCGGGGGGCCAAGGATACGCAGTATTTT. Translating it yields CASSRGAKDTQYF.

V is TRBV11-2 and J is TRBJ2-5; D possibly corresponds to TRBD1 (5 bases). Per germline, CDR1 SGHAT and CDR2 FQNNGV. The CDR3 is 16 residues long. V shed 5 bases and J shed 1 base, with 17 bases lying between them. In DNA form, the CDR3 reads TGTGCCAGCAGCCTCTGGACAAGCCGCCCCCAAGAGACCCAGTACTTC. Amino acid sequence: CASSLWTSRPQETQYF.

The chain uses TRBV5-5 and TRBJ2-4, with D possibly matching TRBD2 (6 bases). Germline assignment: CDR1 SGHKS and CDR2 YYEKEE (reference sequence). V lost 1 base and J lost 5, with 13 bases in between. This CDR3 has 15 residues. The CDR3 nucleotides read TGTGCCAGCAGCTTGAACCTCCCGGGGGAAAACATTCAGTACTTC. Translating it yields CASSLNLPGENIQYF.

CDR3 in DNA: TGTGCCAGCAGCTTAGCGCGTATTGGGACAGGGGGTATTCCCCTCCACTTT. Translated: CASSLARIGTGGIPLHF. V usage is TRBV7-8 and J usage is TRBJ1-6; TRBD1 matches at 11 bases. Looked up from germline, CDR1 is SGHVS and CDR2 is FQNEAQ. Trimming took 0 bases from V and 13 from J; bases not matched to a gene: 11. This CDR3 has 17 amino acids.

CDR3: CASSANPNLRTEAFF. In DNA form, the CDR3 reads TGTGCCAGCAGCGCCAATCCCAACCTTAGAACTGAAGCTTTCTTT. The chain couples TRBV3-1 (or the pseudogene TRBV3-2) to TRBJ1-1, with D unclear. The V end was cut by 5 bases, the J end by 5 bases, with 18 bases between. The CDR3 runs to 15 residues. The V gene's germline CDR1 is LGHDT and CDR2 YNNKEL (reference sequence).

This clone was seen just once. The rearrangement joins TRBV7-8 to TRBJ2-2, with unresolved D. The ends were cut back, 2 bases at V and 4 bases at J, with 8 bases in the middle. The CDR3 has 14 residues. Germline lookup yields CDR1 SGHVS and CDR2 FQNEAQ. The CDR3 spells CASSLSSSTGELFF. Here the CDR3 DNA reads TGTGCCAGCAGCTTAAGTAGCAGCACCGGGGAGCTGTTTTTT.

The genes are TRBV5-6 and TRBJ1-2; the D gene is possibly TRBD1 (6 bases). V lost 5 bases to trimming and J lost 4 bases, with 12 bases between them. This CDR3 has 13 amino acids. Per the germline V gene, CDR1 is SGHDT and CDR2 is YYEEEE. The CDR3 sequence: CASSDRRIYGYTF. CDR3 in DNA: TGTGCCAGCAGTGACAGGAGGATCTATGGCTACACCTTC.

CDR3 protein: CASRSPGTGLTEAFF. The DNA of the CDR3 is TGTGCCAGCAGATCCCCGGGGACAGGGCTCACTGAAGCTTTCTTT. The V and J genes are TRBV27 and TRBJ1-1; the match to TRBD1 covers 9 bases. Germline CDR1 reads MNHEY; CDR2 reads SMNVEV (reference sequence). The CDR3 runs to 15 residues. The V segment lost 6 bases and the J segment 4 bases; nucleotides outside the gene matches: 9.

This chain joins TRBV4-2 and TRBJ1-5; 7 nucleotides agree with TRBD1. CDR1 and CDR2 (germline): LGHNA, YNFKEQ. Germline trimming cut 2 bases from V and 2 bases from J; bases unmatched to any gene: 3. This CDR3 is built from 15 residues. The CDR3 DNA follows: TGTGCCAGCAGCCAACAGGGGGTTGGCAATCAGCCCCAGCATTTT. It yields the protein CASSQQGVGNQPQHF.

This clone was seen only a few times. V gene TRBV7-2 combines with J gene TRBJ2-7; D perhaps matches TRBD2 (6 bases). V was cut by 1 base and J by 6 bases, with 13 bases left in between. CDR1 and CDR2 from the germline V gene are SGHTA and FQGNSA. The CDR3 consists of 14 residues. CDR3 nucleotides: TGTGCCAGCAGCTTAGTTCCGGGGGTCAGCGAGCAGTACTTC. Encoded protein: CASSLVPGVSEQYF.

The V and J genes are TRBV3-1 (or the pseudogene TRBV3-2) and TRBJ2-5; D is possibly TRBD1 (7 bases). Germline assignment: CDR1 LGHDT and CDR2 YNNKEL (reference sequence). This CDR3 region has 14 residues. Deletions cut 2 bases from V and 5 bases from J, with 12 bases between. CDR3 residues: CASSQFAGGETQYF. The CDR3 nucleotides are TGTGCCAGCAGCCAATTTGCAGGGGGGGAGACCCAGTACTTC.

The rearrangement joins TRBV4-1 to TRBJ2-3, with 8 bases aligning to TRBD1. The CDR3 consists of 18 residues. Trimming at V came to 1 base and at J to 6 bases, leaving 15 bases not matched to a gene. Germline-derived CDR1 and CDR2 are MGHRA and YSYEKL. CDR3 DNA: TGCGCCAGCAGCCAAGGTCGGGCCACAGGGGGTTTAATGGATACGCAGTATTTT. It translates to CASSQGRATGGLMDTQYF.

J is TRBJ1-5 and V is TRBV3-1 (or the pseudogene TRBV3-2), with 7 bases that match TRBD1. The CDR3 is 14 residues long. J was trimmed by 5 bases and V by 1 base; bases with no gene match: 2. Per the germline V gene, CDR1 is LGHDT and CDR2 is YNNKEL (reference sequence). CDR3 amino acids: CASSQVQGDQPQHF. The CDR3 DNA sequence: TGTGCCAGCAGCCAAGTTCAGGGGGATCAGCCCCAGCATTTT.

CDR3 protein: CASRGSQNIQYF. The CDR3 DNA reads as TGTGCCAGCCGCGGCAGCCAAAACATTCAGTACTTC. The chain carries TRBV28 and TRBJ2-4; D call uncertain. From germline, CDR1 is MDHEN and CDR2 SYDVKM. V was clipped by 8 bases and J by 5 bases, with 10 bases between them. This CDR3 spans 12 amino acids.